This T cell receptor (beta chain) comes out of a study of T cell responses to AZD1222 COVID-19 vaccine. The study, taken as a whole, reports: Donor demographics were predominantly white British with a female majority; clonal diversity may be underestimated. Samples come after the peak T cell response, not at day 14. Baseline serostatus was positive in only a handful of AZD1222 recipients. Increased Spike-specific TCR breadth and depth were observed after two AZD1222 doses.

Clones were read by immunoSEQ multiplex PCR, and TCRdb kept only the in-frame ones, dropping some. This repertoire shows approximately 160,000 clones, 88% found once; its top ten account for approximately 3.6%. As concerns this clone: Its target is unknown.

The TCR was taken from an adult in good health. This sample comprised peripheral blood, obtained on day 0 of MenACWY control vaccination.

CDR3 in amino acids: CASSYPGFPFF. For the CDR3, the DNA is TGTGCCAGCAGTTATCCCGGGTTCCCGTTCTTC. The chain is built from TRBV6-6 and TRBJ2-1; no definite D call. Trimming cost V 3 bases and J 15 bases, with 12 bases left between them. This CDR3 contains 11 residues. Germline loops: CDR1 MNHNY, CDR2 SVGAGI (reference sequence).